One sample yielded the 30 T cell receptor beta chains listed below, sequenced in a study of PD-1 blockade in classical Hodgkin lymphoma. Each patient experienced a relapse that followed autologous stem cell transplantation, and brentuximab vedotin exposure varied. Profiling relied on immunoSEQ multiplex PCR, and the TCRdb table lists in-frame clones only, not all of them. This sample has tens of thousands of clones, with about 88% found just once. Sample: peripheral blood mononuclear cells (PBMCs), taken at baseline. The receptors derive from a human donor with classical Hodgkin lymphoma.

The V and J genes are TRBV7-7 and TRBJ2-3, with D possibly being TRBD1 (6 bases). The ends were cut back, 5 bases at V and 2 bases at J, with 29 bases in the middle. Germline CDR1 reads SSHAT; CDR2 reads FNYEAQ (reference sequence). There are 20 residues in the CDR3. CDR3 bases: TGTGCCAGCAGCCCGAACAGGGAAGGTTTTGCTAGCAGCCTCACAGATACGCAGTATTTT. Translating it yields CASSPNREGFASSLTDTQYF.

V usage is TRBV4-2 and J usage is TRBJ2-6, with 8 bases lining up with TRBD1. The ends lost 4 bases at V and 0 bases at J; junction bases unmatched: 5. Per the germline V gene, CDR1 is LGHNA and CDR2 is YNFKEQ. CDR3 length: 17 amino acids. The chain's CDR3 is CASSPTGEGSGANVLTF. CDR3 nucleotides: TGTGCCAGCAGCCCGACAGGGGAAGGCTCTGGGGCCAACGTCCTGACTTTC.

The chain couples TRBV7-3 to TRBJ2-7, with 11 bases that match TRBD2. Germline V CDR1 and CDR2: SGHTA, FQGTGA. The CDR3 contains 16 residues. V lost 1 base and J lost 4; bases outside the gene matches: 6. DNA for the CDR3: TGTGCCAGCAGCTTAAGGGTAGCGGGAGGGTATTACGAGCAGTACTTC. Its translation is CASSLRVAGGYYEQYF.

The J gene is TRBJ1-2, the V gene TRBV5-4, with TRBD1 as a possible D gene (5 bases). Germline values: CDR1 SGHNT, CDR2 YYREEE (reference sequence). The length of the CDR3 is 14 residues. The V gene lost 0 bases and the J gene lost 6 bases, with 12 bases spanning the gap. The CDR3 loop reads CASSLGTNPHGYTF. CDR3 nucleotides: TGTGCCAGCAGCTTGGGGACAAACCCCCATGGCTACACCTTC.

This clone was detected a few times. V is TRBV12-5 and J is TRBJ2-3, with 7 bases matching TRBD2. CDR1 and CDR2 (germline): LGHNT, FRNRAP. CDR3 size: 19 residues. V was clipped by 3 bases and J by 9 bases; unmatched bases: 24. The CDR3 is CASGFWVGLAADLADTQYF. The CDR3 DNA reads as TGTGCTAGTGGTTTTTGGGTGGGGCTAGCGGCTGACTTAGCTGACACGCAGTATTTT.

The chain combines TRBV5-1 with TRBJ2-3; unclear D gene. The length of the CDR3 is 13 residues. V was trimmed by 0 bases and J by 2 bases, leaving 4 bases between them. The germline V gene encodes CDR1 SGHRS and CDR2 YFSETQ. The CDR3, as DNA: TGCGCCAGCAGCTTGGGGCACACAGATACGCAGTATTTT. This gives the protein CASSLGHTDTQYF.

This rearrangement joins TRBV6-5 to TRBJ2-7; 7 bases map to TRBD1. Germline-derived CDR1 and CDR2 are MNHEY and SVGAGI. The CDR3 runs to 16 residues. V gave up 4 bases and J gave up 0 bases; unmatched junction bases: 9. The chain's CDR3 is CASSSLTGTVSYEQYF. The CDR3 DNA is TGTGCCAGCAGTTCCCTGACCGGGACAGTCTCCTACGAGCAGTACTTC.

This chain uses TRBV10-3 with TRBJ1-1; 9 bases fit TRBD1. The CDR3 sequence is 15 residues long. V dropped 1 base and J dropped 10; count of bases not matched to a gene: 10. Per germline, CDR1 ENHRY and CDR2 SYGVKD. In DNA, the CDR3 is TGTGCCATCAGTGAGTTTACTACAGGGGGCGTTGGAGCTTTCTTT. Its translation: CAISEFTTGGVGAFF.

The rearrangement joins TRBV5-3 to TRBJ1-2; the match to TRBD1 covers 10 bases. TRBV5-3 is an ORF, and what it does is uncertain. The CDR3 sequence is 14 residues long. The V and J ends lost 5 bases and 3 bases, in that order; junction bases with no gene match: 4. CDR3 DNA sequence: TGTGCCAGAAGACGGACAGGGGGGTACTATGGCTACACCTTC. Its translation: CARRRTGGYYGYTF.

This sequence joins TRBV11-3 and TRBJ2-3; D not certain. The length of the CDR3 is 13 residues. V was shortened by 8 bases and J by 2 bases, with 11 bases between the two germline ends. Per the germline V gene, CDR1 is SGHNT and CDR2 is YENEEA. CDR3: CASGVTPTDTQYF. The CDR3 bases are TGTGCCAGCGGGGTAACCCCCACAGATACGCAGTATTTT.

CDR3 DNA sequence: TGTGCCAGCAGCCAAAACCAACTAGCTGAAGCTTTCTTT. Its protein is CASSQNQLAEAFF. The chain employs TRBV14 and TRBJ1-1; D is ambiguous. V was shortened by 2 bases and J by 6 bases, with 10 bases between the two germline ends. The CDR3 is made up of 13 amino acids. CDR1 SGHDN and CDR2 FVKESK come from the germline V gene.

The genes are TRBV9 and TRBJ2-5, with D unresolved. The germline V gene encodes CDR1 SGDLS and CDR2 YYNGEE. The V end was cut by 0 bases, the J end by 0 bases, with 9 bases between. This CDR3 has 15 residues. For the CDR3, the DNA is TGTGCCAGCAGCGTAGTAGGCGTCTACCAAGAGACCCAGTACTTC. Translating it yields CASSVVGVYQETQYF.

The CDR3 DNA follows: TGTGCCAGCCTTCGGGGGGTCCAGCAGTCCTATGGCTACACCTTC. This sequence encodes CASLRGVQQSYGYTF. The gene calls are TRBV7-2 and TRBJ1-2; tentatively, D is TRBD1 (5 bases). The V gene lost 8 bases and the J gene lost 4 bases, with 20 bases spanning the gap. Germline V gene lookup returns CDR1 SGHTA and CDR2 FQGNSA. CDR3 length equals 15 residues.

The gene calls are TRBV28 and TRBJ2-5; no reliable D call. Trimming took 5 bases from V and 5 from J, leaving 12 bases between them. The germline gives CDR1 MDHEN, CDR2 SYDVKM. This CDR3 contains 13 residues. The DNA of the CDR3 is TGTGCCAGCAGTCCAAGAGGTCGGGAGACCCAGTACTTC. Translated, it gives CASSPRGRETQYF.

V gene TRBV5-1 combines with J gene TRBJ2-7; the D is unclear. The germline V gene encodes CDR1 SGHRS and CDR2 YFSETQ. This CDR3 region has 15 residues. The V gene lost 1 base and the J gene lost 3 bases, with 14 bases spanning the gap. The CDR3 nucleotides read TGCGCCAGCAGCTTGTCTGGGCAACCGGGCTACGAGCAGTACTTC. Amino acid sequence: CASSLSGQPGYEQYF. The full variable domain, rest sourced from reference TRBV5-1 and TRBJ2-7, is KAGVTQTPRYLIKTRGQQVTLSCSPISGHRSVSWYQQTPGQGLQFLFEYFSETQRNKGNFPGRFSGRQFSNSRSEMNVSTLELGDSALYLCASSLSGQPGYEQYFGPGTRLTVT.

V and J are TRBV19 and TRBJ1-2, with TRBD1 matching 7 bases. J was trimmed by 6 bases and V by 0 bases; bases with no gene match: 7. There are 15 residues in the CDR3. Germline CDR1 reads LNHDA; CDR2 reads SQIVND (reference sequence). CDR3 loop: CASSIDRRGWNGYTF. DNA of the CDR3: TGTGCCAGTAGTATAGACCGCAGGGGGTGGAATGGCTACACCTTC.

The chain joins TRBV11-2 to TRBJ1-4; tentatively, D is TRBD1 (5 bases). This CDR3 contains 16 residues. V was trimmed by 1 base and J by 0 bases, leaving 9 bases between them. The germline gives CDR1 SGHAT, CDR2 FQNNGV. The CDR3 DNA follows: TGTGCCAGCAGCTTAGTCAAGACAGCAACTAATGAAAAACTGTTTTTT. Protein: CASSLVKTATNEKLFF.

This clone was seen only once. The V gene is TRBV27, the J gene TRBJ2-7, with TRBD1 identical over 10 bases. The CDR3 has 16 amino acids. Unmatched junction bases numbered 6, after V lost 3 bases and J lost 1 base. Germline V CDR1 and CDR2: MNHEY, SMNVEV (reference sequence). The CDR3 loop reads CASSFNTGQGSYEQYF. The CDR3 bases are TGTGCCAGCAGTTTTAACACGGGACAGGGGTCCTACGAGCAGTACTTC.

The gene calls are TRBV2 and TRBJ2-3; TRBD2 might be the D (5 bases). The V and J ends lost 11 bases and 6 bases respectively, with 12 bases between them. From germline, CDR1 is SNHLY and CDR2 FYNNEI. The CDR3 runs to 11 residues. The CDR3 nucleotides are TGTGCCGGCGAGGGAGCGGATACGCAGTATTTT. Amino acids: CAGEGADTQYF.

This clone showed up just once. This rearrangement joins TRBV28 to TRBJ2-3; 10 bases are shared with TRBD1. V was clipped by 2 bases and J by 5 bases; unmatched bases: 10. The CDR3 has 17 amino acids. CDR1 and CDR2 (germline): MDHEN, SYDVKM. CDR3 DNA: TGTGCCAGCAGTTTAAAGCCCCTGACAGGGGGCGTAGATACGCAGTATTTT. Amino acid sequence: CASSLKPLTGGVDTQYF.

The rearrangement joins TRBV5-1 to TRBJ2-5; 7 nucleotides agree with TRBD2. The CDR3 totals 16 residues. After removal of 4 bases from V and 2 bases from J, the junction contained 11 bases not matched to a gene. CDR1 is SGHRS, CDR2 YFSETQ, per germline. The CDR3 sequence: CASSLSGRGSQETQYF. The DNA of the CDR3 is TGCGCCAGCAGCCTGTCGGGGCGGGGGTCACAAGAGACCCAGTACTTC.

V and J are TRBV6-1 and TRBJ2-3; the match to TRBD2 covers 13 bases. Germline V gene sequence: CDR1 MNHNS, CDR2 SASEGT. The CDR3 length is 15 residues. The trim removed 7 bases at V and 3 bases at J, leaving 4 bases unmatched. Here the CDR3 reads CASTPTSGRTDTQYF. Written as DNA, the CDR3 is TGTGCCAGCACGCCGACTAGCGGGAGGACAGATACGCAGTATTTT.

The chain recombines TRBV7-3 with TRBJ2-5, with a weak D call TRBD2 (6 bases). In germline, CDR1 is SGHTA, CDR2 FQGTGA. The CDR3 consists of 15 residues. Trimming stripped 2 bases from V and 5 bases from J, with 15 bases between. The CDR3 DNA reads as TGTGCCAGCAGCTTAGGTGGGGGGATCAGGGAGACCCAGTACTTC. This sequence encodes CASSLGGGIRETQYF.

The genes are TRBV6-1 and TRBJ2-3; D might be TRBD1 (6 bases). The CDR3 runs to 16 residues. V was shortened by 1 base and J by 5 bases, with 16 bases between the two germline ends. From germline, CDR1 is MNHNS and CDR2 SASEGT. CDR3 amino acids: CASSEEGWGLRDTQYF. The CDR3 bases are TGTGCCAGCAGTGAAGAGGGGTGGGGGCTTAGAGATACGCAGTATTTT.

The rearrangement links TRBV6-1 to TRBJ2-4, with 7 nucleotides matching TRBD2. Germline lookup yields CDR1 MNHNS and CDR2 SASEGT. The CDR3 loop spans 15 amino acids. V lost 6 bases to trimming and J lost 0 bases; unmatched junction nucleotides: 5. CDR3: CASRVAGRAKNIQYF. The CDR3 coding sequence is TGTGCCAGCAGGGTAGCGGGCCGAGCCAAAAACATTCAGTACTTC.

V gene TRBV6-5 combines with J gene TRBJ2-5; 8 bases fit TRBD2. Unmatched junction bases numbered 8, after V lost 0 bases and J lost 5 bases. The germline V gene has CDR1 MNHEY and CDR2 SVGAGI. The CDR3 covers 16 residues. The CDR3 DNA reads as TGTGCCAGCAGTTACTCTAGCGGGGCGATCGGCGAGACCCAGTACTTC. This encodes CASSYSSGAIGETQYF.

The J gene is TRBJ1-2, the V gene TRBV5-1, with 7 bases fitting TRBD1. J gave up 2 bases and V 4 bases, and 8 bases lay outside the gene matches. Germline V gene sequence: CDR1 SGHRS, CDR2 YFSETQ. The CDR3 covers 15 residues. The CDR3 spells CASSAGQASNYGYTF. The DNA for the CDR3 is TGCGCCAGCAGCGCCGGACAGGCCTCAAACTATGGCTACACCTTC.

J is TRBJ1-1 and V is TRBV2; 7 nucleotides line up with TRBD1. With V trimmed by 1 base and J by 1 base, 0 bases remained unmatched. The germline V gene encodes CDR1 SNHLY and CDR2 FYNNEI. The CDR3 has 14 amino acids. CDR3 sequence: CASSEGDRNTEAFF. CDR3 coding DNA: TGTGCCAGCAGTGAAGGGGACAGGAACACTGAAGCTTTCTTT.

This chain joins TRBV4-1 and TRBJ1-1; D might be TRBD1 (5 bases). The germline CDR1 and CDR2 sequences are MGHRA and YSYEKL. The CDR3 totals 13 residues. Trimming removed 2 bases from V and 10 bases from J, with 14 bases in between. The chain's CDR3 is CASSQQGPGGAFF. The CDR3 DNA reads TGCGCCAGCAGCCAACAGGGTCCGGGTGGAGCTTTCTTT.

The chain recombines TRBV9 with TRBJ2-7; 9 bases line up with TRBD2. V lost 0 bases and J lost 3; bases outside the gene matches: 7. Germline V lookup: CDR1 SGDLS, CDR2 YYNGEE. The length of the CDR3 is 16 residues. In DNA form, the CDR3 reads TGTGCCAGCAGCGTAGAATTAGCGGGAGAACTCTACGAGCAGTACTTC. Residues: CASSVELAGELYEQYF.